This T cell receptor beta chain stems from a study of cytomegalovirus exposure and HLA in healthy donors. Study details: Findings of an earlier analysis included around 100 million unique TCR beta sequences from about 180 million T cells.

Use of 60 Vbeta and 13 Jbeta primers characterized the PCR. Sequenced by immunoSEQ multiplex PCR; TCRdb stores in-frame clones only, minus some. The table records fewer than 200,000 clones, 80% to 90% of them present only once. The V gene's germline CDR1 is SNHLY and CDR2 FYNNEI. The CDR3 loop spans 14 amino acids. The ends lost 8 bases at V and 2 bases at J; junction bases unmatched: 6. J is TRBJ2-3 and V is TRBV2, with 8 bases fitting TRBD2. The clonotype was recovered from a woman under 30 in good health and CMV-seronegative. The sequenced sample was PBMCs. CDR3 residues: CASPSSGNTDTQYF. For the CDR3, the DNA is TGTGCCAGCCCCAGTAGCGGGAACACAGATACGCAGTATTTT.